The present TCR beta chain was sequenced within a study of cytomegalovirus exposure and HLA in healthy donors. Notes on the study in general: The classifier reportedly diagnosed cytomegalovirus status with high specificity and sensitivity.

The repertoire was sequenced with immunoSEQ multiplex PCR; TCRdb's copy has only in-frame clones and lacks some. This sample has approximately 150,000 clones, with roughly nine tenths found just once. This clone appeared a single time. The antigen is undetermined. Sequenced input: PBMCs. This clonotype originated in a woman aged 18-30 years in good health and CMV-seropositive.

The CDR3 bases are TGTGCCATCAGTGAGGGTAGGGGAGGTGAAAAACTGTTTTTT. This translates into CAISEGRGGEKLFF. The rearrangement joins TRBV10-3 to TRBJ1-4, with D possibly being TRBD1 (5 bases). V was trimmed by 2 bases and J by 7 bases, leaving 11 bases between them. The CDR3 runs to 14 residues. Germline CDR1 is ENHRY and CDR2 is SYGVKD.